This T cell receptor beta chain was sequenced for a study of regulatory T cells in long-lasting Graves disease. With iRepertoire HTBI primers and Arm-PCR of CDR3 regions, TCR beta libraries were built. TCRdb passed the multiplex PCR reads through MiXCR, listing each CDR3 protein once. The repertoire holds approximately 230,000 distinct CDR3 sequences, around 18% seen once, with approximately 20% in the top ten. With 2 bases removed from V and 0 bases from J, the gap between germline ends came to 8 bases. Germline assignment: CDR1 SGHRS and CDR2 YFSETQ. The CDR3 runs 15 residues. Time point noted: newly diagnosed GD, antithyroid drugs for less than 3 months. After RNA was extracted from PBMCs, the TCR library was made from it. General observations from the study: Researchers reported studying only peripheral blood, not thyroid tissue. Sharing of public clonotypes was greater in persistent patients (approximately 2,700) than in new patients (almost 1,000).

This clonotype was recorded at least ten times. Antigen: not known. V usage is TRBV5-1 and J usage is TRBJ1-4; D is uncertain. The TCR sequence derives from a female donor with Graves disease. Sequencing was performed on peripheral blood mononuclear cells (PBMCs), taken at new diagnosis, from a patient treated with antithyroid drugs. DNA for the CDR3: TGCGCCAGCAGCTTAAAACCGGCAACTAATGAAAAACTGTTTTTT. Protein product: CASSLKPATNEKLFF.